This T cell receptor (beta chain) was sequenced in a study of CD8 T cells in ankylosing spondylitis. Worth noting for this clonotype: Antigen: not known.

Broader study findings: Ankylosing spondylitis blood appeared to be characterized by a TCR beta motif of under 10 highly homologous variants.

TCRdb re-called the 5' RACE reads with MiXCR, one entry per CDR3 protein. Among fewer than 500,000 distinct CDR3 sequences listed, around 22% were seen once. CDR3 length: 18 amino acids. V shed 4 bases and J 0 bases; nucleotides not matched to a gene: 9. CDR1 is MGHRA, CDR2 YSYEKL, per germline. The sequenced sample was blood, either unsorted or a sorted T cell fraction (not recorded which). The genes are TRBV4-1 and TRBJ2-3, with 11 bases that match TRBD2. The TCR comes from a male donor with ankylosing spondylitis. The CDR3 is CASSPTWTSGRSTDTQYF. CDR3 bases: TGCGCCAGCAGCCCAACGTGGACTAGCGGGCGAAGCACAGATACGCAGTATTTT.